This is a list of T cell receptor beta chains from one sample in a study of blood T cell repertoires in COVID-19. Clones were sequenced by immunoSEQ multiplex PCR, and TCRdb holds only the in-frame ones, with some missing. The table records some 210,000 clones, 89% of them present only once. Sequences were obtained from peripheral blood. Receptors were obtained from a woman in her forties with acute or convalescent COVID-19. CDR3s include the opening cysteine and the closing phenylalanine or tryptophan. D genes are given only for firm matches. A clone size is listed for some rows: how often the clone was seen (once, few, many), or a class if it is expanded.

NA	TRBV2	TRBD1	TRBJ2-1	CASSPTGGVGFF	TGTGCCAGCAGTCCGACAGGGGGAGTTGGGTTCTTC
NA	TRBV5-1	NA	TRBJ2-2	CASSHSEVGTGELFF	TGCGCCAGCAGCCATAGCGAAGTGGGCACCGGGGAGCTGTTTTTT
NA	TRBV7-9	TRBD1	TRBJ1-2	CASSLGRGDSPGYTF	TGTGCCAGCAGCTTAGGGAGGGGGGACAGCCCTGGCTACACCTTC
NA	TRBV5-6	TRBD1	TRBJ2-1	CASSPGQGFEQFF	TGTGCCAGCAGCCCCGGACAGGGGTTTGAGCAGTTCTTC
once	TRBV2	NA	TRBJ1-1	CASSARQGFNEAFF	TGTGCCAGCAGTGCGCGTCAGGGTTTTAATGAAGCTTTCTTT
NA	TRBV27	NA	TRBJ1-1	CASSVRGGMNTEAFF	TGTGCCAGCAGTGTCCGGGGAGGGATGAACACTGAAGCTTTCTTT
NA	TRBV18	TRBD1	TRBJ1-2	CASSPSTGNHGYTF	TGTGCCAGCTCACCATCGACAGGGAACCATGGCTACACCTTC
once	TRBV4-1	NA	TRBJ2-2	CASSQDIGGHTGELFF	TGCGCCAGCAGCCAAGATATCGGCGGGCATACCGGGGAGCTGTTTTTT
NA	TRBV12-5	TRBD1	TRBJ1-2	CASGLVTLGQGNYGYTF	TGTGCTAGTGGTTTGGTTACCCTTGGACAGGGAAACTATGGCTACACCTTC
NA	TRBV7-3	NA	TRBJ2-2	CASSFITGLAAGELFF	TGTGCCAGCAGCTTCATTACAGGGTTGGCCGCCGGGGAGCTGTTTTTT
NA	TRBV7-3	TRBD2	TRBJ2-3	CASSLAGGADTQYF	TGTGCCAGCAGCTTAGCGGGGGGCGCGGATACGCAGTATTTT